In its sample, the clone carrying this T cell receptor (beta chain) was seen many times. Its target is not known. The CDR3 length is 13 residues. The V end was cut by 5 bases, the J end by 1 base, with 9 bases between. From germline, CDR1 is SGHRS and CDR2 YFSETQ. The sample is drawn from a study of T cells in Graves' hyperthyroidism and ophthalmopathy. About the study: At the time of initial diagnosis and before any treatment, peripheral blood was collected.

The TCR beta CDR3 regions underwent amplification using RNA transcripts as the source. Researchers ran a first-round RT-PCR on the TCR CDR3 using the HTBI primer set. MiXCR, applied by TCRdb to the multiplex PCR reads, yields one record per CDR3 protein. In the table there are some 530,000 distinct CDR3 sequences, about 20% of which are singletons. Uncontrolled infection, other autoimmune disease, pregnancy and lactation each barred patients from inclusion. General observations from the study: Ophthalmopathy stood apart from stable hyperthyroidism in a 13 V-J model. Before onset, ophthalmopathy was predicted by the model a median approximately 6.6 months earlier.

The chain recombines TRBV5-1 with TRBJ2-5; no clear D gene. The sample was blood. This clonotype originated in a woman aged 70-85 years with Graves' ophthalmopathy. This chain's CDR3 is CASRLQLQETQYF. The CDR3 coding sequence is TGCGCCAGCAGGTTACAGCTCCAAGAGACCCAGTACTTC. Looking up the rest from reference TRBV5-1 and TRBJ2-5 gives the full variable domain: KAGVTQTPRYLIKTRGQQVTLSCSPISGHRSVSWYQQTPGQGLQFLFEYFSETQRNKGNFPGRFSGRQFSNSRSEMNVSTLELGDSALYLCASRLQLQETQYFGPGTRLLVL.